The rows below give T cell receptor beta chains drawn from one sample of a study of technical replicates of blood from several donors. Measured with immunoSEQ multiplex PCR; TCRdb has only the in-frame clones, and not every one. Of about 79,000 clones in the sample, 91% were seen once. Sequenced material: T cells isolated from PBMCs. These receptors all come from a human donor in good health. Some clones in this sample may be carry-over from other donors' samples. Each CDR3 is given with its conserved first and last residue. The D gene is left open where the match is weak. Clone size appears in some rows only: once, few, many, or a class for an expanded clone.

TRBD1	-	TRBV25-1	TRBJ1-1	TGTGCCAGCGGAACAGGGGCCACTGAAGCTTTCTTT	CASGTGATEAFF
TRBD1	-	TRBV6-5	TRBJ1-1	TGTGCCAGCAGTCAACAGGGGGGGAACACTGAAGCTTTCTTT	CASSQQGGNTEAFF
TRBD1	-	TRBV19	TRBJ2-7	TGTGCCAGCATAAATCCGGGACAGCAAGGGGAGCAGTACTTC	CASINPGQQGEQYF
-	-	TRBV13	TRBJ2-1	TGTGCCAGCAGCTTAGGACTAGATTACAATGAGCAGTTCTTC	CASSLGLDYNEQFF
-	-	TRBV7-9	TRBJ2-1	TGTGCCAGCAGCTTGAGAGCCGAGCAGTTCTTC	CASSLRAEQFF
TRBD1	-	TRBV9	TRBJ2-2	TGTGCCAGCAGCGAATTACAGGGGGGATACACCGGGGAGCTGTTTTTT	CASSELQGGYTGELFF
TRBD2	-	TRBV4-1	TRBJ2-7	TGCGCCAGCAGCCAGGTCCCAGCGGGAGGGACCTACGAGCAGTACTTC	CASSQVPAGGTYEQYF
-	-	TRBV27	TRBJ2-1	TGTGCCAGCAGTTTAGGGGGCTGGGCCTACAATGAGCAGTTCTTC	CASSLGGWAYNEQFF
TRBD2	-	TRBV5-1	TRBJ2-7	TGCGCCAGTAGGGGACTAGCGGATTACGAGCAGTACTTC	CASRGLADYEQYF
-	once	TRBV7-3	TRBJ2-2	TGTGCCAGCAGCTTAAGGCAGGGGCTAGGTTCCGGGGAGCTGTTTTTT	CASSLRQGLGSGELFF
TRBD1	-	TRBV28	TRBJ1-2	TGTGCCAGCAGTTTAGGGACAGGGGTTGGCTACACCTTC	CASSLGTGVGYTF
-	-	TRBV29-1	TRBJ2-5	TGCAGCCCCGGGTCAAAAGAGACCCAGTACTTC	CSPGSKETQYF
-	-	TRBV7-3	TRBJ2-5	TGTGCCAGCAGCCAGGGCCGACTAGAGACCCAGTACTTC	CASSQGRLETQYF
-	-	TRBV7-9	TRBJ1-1	TGTGCCAGCAGCTCGCTACAGGGGAACACTGAAGCTTTCTTT	CASSSLQGNTEAFF
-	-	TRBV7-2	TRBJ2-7	TGTGCCAGCAGCTTTACTAGCGAGCAGTACTTC	CASSFTSEQYF
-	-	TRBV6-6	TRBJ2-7	TGTGCCAGCAGTTCAGGGGATCGGTACGAGCAGTACTTC	CASSSGDRYEQYF
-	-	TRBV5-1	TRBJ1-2	TGCGCCAGCAGCTTGGCCGGGGATGGCTACACCTTC	CASSLAGDGYTF
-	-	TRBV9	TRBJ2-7	TGTGCCAGCAGCGCTGGACTGACCACCTACGAGCAGTACTTC	CASSAGLTTYEQYF
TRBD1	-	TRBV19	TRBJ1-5	TGTGCCAGTAGTAGGGACAGGGGAAACAATCAGCCCCAGCATTTT	CASSRDRGNNQPQHF
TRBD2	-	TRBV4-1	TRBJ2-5	TGCGCCAGCAGCCTACGTACGTTGGGGGGGGAGACCCAGTACTTC	CASSLRTLGGETQYF
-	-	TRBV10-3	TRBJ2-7	TGTGCCACCAGTGATGGCGGGATGCCCTACGAGCAGTACTTC	CATSDGGMPYEQYF
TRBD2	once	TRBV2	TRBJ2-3	TGTGCCAGCGGACGACTAGCGGGAGCGGTAGATACGCAGTATTTT	CASGRLAGAVDTQYF
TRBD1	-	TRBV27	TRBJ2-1	TGTGCCAGCAGTTGGGACAGGGCGTCGCACAATGAGCAGTTCTTC	CASSWDRASHNEQFF
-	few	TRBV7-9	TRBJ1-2	TGTGCCAGCAGCTTACAACTAGATAAGGACCGTAGCTACACCTTC	CASSLQLDKDRSYTF
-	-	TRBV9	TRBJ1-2	TGTGCCAGCAGCATAAGAGCCGAGATAAACTATGGCTACACCTTC	CASSIRAEINYGYTF
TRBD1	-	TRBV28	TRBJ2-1	TGTGCCAGCAGTCCCTGGACAGGGAGTGGCGATGAGCAGTTCTTC	CASSPWTGSGDEQFF
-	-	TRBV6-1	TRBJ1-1	TGTGCCAGCAGTGAAGCAGGACCAGGGAGGACTGAAGCTTTCTTT	CASSEAGPGRTEAFF
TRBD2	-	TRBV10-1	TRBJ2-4	TGCGCCAGCAGTGATTCGCGGGAGGGAGGCAAAAACATTCAGTACTTC	CASSDSREGGKNIQYF
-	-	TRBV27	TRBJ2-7	TGTGCCAGCAGTTTGACTGGCTCCTACGAGCAGTACTTC	CASSLTGSYEQYF
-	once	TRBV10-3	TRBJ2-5	TGTGCCATCGCCCCTAATCCGGGATCCCAAGAGACCCAGTACTTC	CAIAPNPGSQETQYF